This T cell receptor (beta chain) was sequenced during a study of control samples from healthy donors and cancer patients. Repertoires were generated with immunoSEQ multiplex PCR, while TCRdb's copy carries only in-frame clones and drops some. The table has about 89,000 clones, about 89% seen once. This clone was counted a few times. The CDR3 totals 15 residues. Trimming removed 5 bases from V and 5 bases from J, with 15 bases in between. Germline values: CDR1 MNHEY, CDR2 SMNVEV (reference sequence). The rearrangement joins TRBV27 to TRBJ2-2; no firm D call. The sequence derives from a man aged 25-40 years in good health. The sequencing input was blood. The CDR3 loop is CASSPNSLGTGELFF. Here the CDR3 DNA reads TGTGCCAGCAGTCCTAACAGCCTGGGGACCGGGGAGCTGTTTTTT.